This T cell receptor (beta chain) was documented in a study of early T cells in non-severe SARS-CoV-2 infection listed by TCRdb under 2021. Regarding the research as a whole: Bulk RNA from unsorted whole blood was used for TCR sequencing, so alpha and beta chains could not be paired.

Set within a cohort of healthcare workers in London, UK, this nested case-control study involved weekly PCR testing of nasopharyngeal swabs along with blood sampling. Healthcare workers were recruited during the week of the UK lockdown, between 23 and 31 March 2020, and followed weekly for up to roughly 15 weeks. The CDR3 spans 15 residues, from the cysteine through the phenylalanine. The sequence is cut down to CDR3 DNA, 45 bases in frame from base 1. The germline V and J ends show losses of 7 bases and 3 bases respectively, and no gene match explains 5 bases of the junction. The germline V gene (reference sequence) gives CDR1 as SEHNR and CDR2 as FQNEAQ. Receptor libraries were prepared by 5' RACE. The run used a NextSeq 500. Unique molecular identifiers were attached to individual cDNA molecules in the TCR library protocol so that sequencing error and PCR bias could be corrected. Both TCR alpha and beta chains were sequenced, and tight co-correlation was observed between alpha and beta sequence abundances in each sample. Per the authors' processing: V gene, J gene and CDR3 annotation of TCR sequences was performed with Decombinator V4. Expanded TCRs were defined as changing significantly between any two time points under a Poisson model with p below 0.0001. Abundances of TCRs were expressed as counts per million after normalisation to the total number of TCRs sequenced in each sample. MAIT TCRs were defined by TRAV1-2 paired with TRAJ12, TRAJ20 or TRAJ33, and iNKT TCRs by TRAV10 paired with TRAJ18. VDJdb, accessed on 1 November 2021, was searched for TCRs annotated for CMV, EBV and SARS-CoV-2, and TCRs annotated for more than one antigen were excluded. TCRdb reprocessing: public reads trimmed at Q25 with fastp, clones called with MiXCR, in-frame beta chains kept. Each CDR3 protein gets just one entry, which takes the most common genes and DNA from the rows behind it. TCRdb, rather than the study authors, made the V and J calls. The sample records roughly 100,000 distinct CDR3 sequences, around 14% of which are singletons. Of the sample, roughly 6.3% falls within the top ten clones.

Overall study outcomes, separate from this receptor: VDJdb matching was skewed toward anti-spike CD8 responses, so virus-specific expansions were likely underestimated and private and CD4 specificities were missed.

This clonotype was detected many times. The clone's antigen remains unknown. One base away there is no much larger clone; base qualities are not given. The chain was built from TRBV7-9 and TRBJ2-5, with 13 central nucleotides matching TRBD2. This TCR derives from an adult who was a healthcare worker with PCR-confirmed SARS-CoV-2 infection or an uninfected control (not recorded which). Sequences were obtained from whole blood. The nucleotide sequence is TGTGCCAGCATTTCTACTAGCGGGAGGGAAGAGACCCAGTACTTC. Translation gives CASISTSGREETQYF.